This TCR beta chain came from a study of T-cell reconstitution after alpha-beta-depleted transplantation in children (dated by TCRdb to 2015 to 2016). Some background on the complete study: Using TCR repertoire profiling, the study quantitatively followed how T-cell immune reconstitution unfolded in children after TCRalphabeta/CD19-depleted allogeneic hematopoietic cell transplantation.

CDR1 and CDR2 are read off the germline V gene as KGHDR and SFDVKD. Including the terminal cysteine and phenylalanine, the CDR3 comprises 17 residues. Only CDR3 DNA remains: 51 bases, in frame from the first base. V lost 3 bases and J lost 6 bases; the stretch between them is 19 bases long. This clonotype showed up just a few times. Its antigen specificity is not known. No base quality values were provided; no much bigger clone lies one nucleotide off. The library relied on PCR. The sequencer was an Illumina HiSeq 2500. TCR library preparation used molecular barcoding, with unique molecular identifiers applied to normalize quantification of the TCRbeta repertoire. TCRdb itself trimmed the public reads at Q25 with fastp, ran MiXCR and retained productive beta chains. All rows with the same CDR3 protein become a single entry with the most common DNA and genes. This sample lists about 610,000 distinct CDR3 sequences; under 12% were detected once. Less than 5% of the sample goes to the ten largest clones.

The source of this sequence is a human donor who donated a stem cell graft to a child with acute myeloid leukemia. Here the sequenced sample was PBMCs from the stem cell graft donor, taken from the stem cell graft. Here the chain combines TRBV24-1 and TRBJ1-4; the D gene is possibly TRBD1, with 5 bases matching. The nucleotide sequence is TGTGCCACCAGTGATGCCTCGGCGGGGGTTAAGGATGAAAAACTGTTTTTT. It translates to CATSDASAGVKDEKLFF.